This T cell receptor (beta chain) was captured in a study of blood T cell repertoires in COVID-19. Study as a whole: The United States, Italy and Spain provided the acute and convalescent COVID-19 samples.

V was cut by 5 bases and J by 2 bases, with 22 bases left in between. Germline loops: CDR1 MNHEY, CDR2 SVGEGT. This CDR3 comprises 18 residues. How the authors handled the data: Nucleated cell number was recorded as an estimate derived from reference gene primer amplification. Produced via immunoSEQ multiplex PCR; TCRdb's table is partial and in-frame only. V and J calls and clone size are those listed in that table; D and trimming were worked out from the DNA. The sample includes about 220,000 clones, less than 90% seen only once; the top ten take roughly 0.69%. The clonotype comes from a man in his forties or fifties with acute or convalescent COVID-19. The chain is built from TRBV6-2 or TRBV6-3 and TRBJ1-5, with D perhaps matching TRBD1 (5 bases). Sequencing was performed on peripheral blood. The CDR3 bases are TGTGCCAGCAGTAGGAGACAGAATGCGGTAGGTGGCAATCAGCCCCAGCATTTT. This sequence encodes CASSRRQNAVGGNQPQHF.